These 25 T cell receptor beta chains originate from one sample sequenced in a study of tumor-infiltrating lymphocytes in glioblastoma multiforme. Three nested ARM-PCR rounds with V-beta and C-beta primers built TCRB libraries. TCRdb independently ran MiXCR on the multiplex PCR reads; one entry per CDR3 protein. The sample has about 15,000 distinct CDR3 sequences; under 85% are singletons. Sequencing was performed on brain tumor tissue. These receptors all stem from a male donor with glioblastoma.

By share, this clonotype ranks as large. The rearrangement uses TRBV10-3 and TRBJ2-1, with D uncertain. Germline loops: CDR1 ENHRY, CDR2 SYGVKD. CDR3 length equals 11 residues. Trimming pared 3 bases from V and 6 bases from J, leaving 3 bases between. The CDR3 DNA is TGTGCCATCAGTGATGGCAATGAGCAGTTCTTC. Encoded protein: CAISDGNEQFF.

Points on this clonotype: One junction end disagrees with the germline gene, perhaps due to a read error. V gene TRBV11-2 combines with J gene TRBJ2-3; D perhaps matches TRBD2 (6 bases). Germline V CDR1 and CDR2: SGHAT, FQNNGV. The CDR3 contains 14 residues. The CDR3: CPSSLLSGEDTQYF. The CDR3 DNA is TGTCCCAGCAGCCTACTATCGGGGGAAGATACGCAGTATTTT.

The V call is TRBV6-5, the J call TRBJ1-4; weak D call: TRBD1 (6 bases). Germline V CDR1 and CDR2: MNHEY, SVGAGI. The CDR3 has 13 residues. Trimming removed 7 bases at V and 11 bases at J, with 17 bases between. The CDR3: CASKRGAGGKLFF. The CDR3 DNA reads TGTGCCAGCAAGCGGGGGGCTGGTGGGAAACTGTTTTTT.

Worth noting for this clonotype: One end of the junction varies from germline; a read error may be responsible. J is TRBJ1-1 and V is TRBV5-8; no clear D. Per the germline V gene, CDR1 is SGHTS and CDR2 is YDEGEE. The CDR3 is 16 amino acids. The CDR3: CASSFRVDWVNAEAFF. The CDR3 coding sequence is TGTGCCAGCAGCTTTAGGGTTGATTGGGTGAACGCTGAAGCTTTCTTT. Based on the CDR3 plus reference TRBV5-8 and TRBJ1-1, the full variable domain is EAGVTQSPTHLIKTRGQQATLRCSPISGHTSVYWYQQALGLGLQFLLWYDEGEERNRGNFPPRFSGRQFPNYSSELNVNALELEDSALYLCASSFRVDWVNAEAFFGQGTRLTVV.

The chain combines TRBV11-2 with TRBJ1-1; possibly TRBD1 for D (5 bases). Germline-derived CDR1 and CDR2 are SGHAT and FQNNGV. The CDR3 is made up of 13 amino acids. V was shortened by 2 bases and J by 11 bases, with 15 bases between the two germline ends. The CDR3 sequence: CASSLRGPQTAFF. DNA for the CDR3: TGTGCCAGCAGCTTAAGGGGACCCCAAACGGCTTTCTTT. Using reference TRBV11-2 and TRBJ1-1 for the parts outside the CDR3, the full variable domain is EAGVAQSPRYKIIEKRQSVAFWCNPISGHATLYWYQQILGQGPKLLIQFQNNGVVDDSQLPKDRFSAERLKGVDSTLKIQPAKLEDSAVYLCASSLRGPQTAFFGQGTRLTVV.

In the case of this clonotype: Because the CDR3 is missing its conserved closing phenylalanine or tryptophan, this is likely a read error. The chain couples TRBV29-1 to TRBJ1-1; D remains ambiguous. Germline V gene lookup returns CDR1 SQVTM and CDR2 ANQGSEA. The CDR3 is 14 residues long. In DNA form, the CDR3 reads TGCAGCGTTGAAATGGTACAGAGAAACACTGAGGCTTTCCTT. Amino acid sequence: CSVEMVQRNTEAFL.

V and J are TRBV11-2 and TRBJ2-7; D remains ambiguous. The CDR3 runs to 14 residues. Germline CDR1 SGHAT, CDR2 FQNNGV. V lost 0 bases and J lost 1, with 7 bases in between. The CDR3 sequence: CASSLDVRSYEQYF. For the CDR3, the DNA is TGTGCCAGCAGCTTAGATGTTCGTTCCTACGAGCAGTACTTC. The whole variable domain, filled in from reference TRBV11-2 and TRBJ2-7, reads EAGVAQSPRYKIIEKRQSVAFWCNPISGHATLYWYQQILGQGPKLLIQFQNNGVVDDSQLPKDRFSAERLKGVDSTLKIQPAKLEDSAVYLCASSLDVRSYEQYFGPGTRLTVT.

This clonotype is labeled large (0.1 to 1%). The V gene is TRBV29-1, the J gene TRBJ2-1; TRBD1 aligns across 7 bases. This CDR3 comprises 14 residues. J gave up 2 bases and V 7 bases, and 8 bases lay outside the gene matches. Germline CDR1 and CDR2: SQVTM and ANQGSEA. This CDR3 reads CSASQGEPYNEQFF. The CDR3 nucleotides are TGCAGCGCCAGCCAGGGGGAGCCCTACAATGAGCAGTTCTTC.

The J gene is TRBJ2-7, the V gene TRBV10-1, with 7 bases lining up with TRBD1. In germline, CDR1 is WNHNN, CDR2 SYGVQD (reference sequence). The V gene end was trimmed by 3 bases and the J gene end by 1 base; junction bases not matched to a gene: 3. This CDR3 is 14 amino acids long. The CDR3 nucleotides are TGCGCCAGCAGTGAATCGGGACAGTCCTACGAGCAGTACTTC. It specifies CASSESGQSYEQYF.

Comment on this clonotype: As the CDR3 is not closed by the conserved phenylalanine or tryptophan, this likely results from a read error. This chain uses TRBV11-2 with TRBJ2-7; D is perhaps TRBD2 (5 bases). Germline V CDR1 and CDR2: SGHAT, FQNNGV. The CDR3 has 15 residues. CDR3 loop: CASGFSSLAQYEQYL. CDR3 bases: TGTGCCAGCGGCTTCTCTAGCCTAGCACAATACGAGCAGTACCTC.

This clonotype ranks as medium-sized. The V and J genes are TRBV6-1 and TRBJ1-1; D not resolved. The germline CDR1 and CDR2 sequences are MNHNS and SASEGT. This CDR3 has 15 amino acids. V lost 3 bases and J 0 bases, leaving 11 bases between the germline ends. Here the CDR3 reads CASSDFTGLNTEAFF. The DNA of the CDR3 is TGTGCCAGCAGTGATTTCACCGGTTTGAACACTGAAGCTTTCTTT.

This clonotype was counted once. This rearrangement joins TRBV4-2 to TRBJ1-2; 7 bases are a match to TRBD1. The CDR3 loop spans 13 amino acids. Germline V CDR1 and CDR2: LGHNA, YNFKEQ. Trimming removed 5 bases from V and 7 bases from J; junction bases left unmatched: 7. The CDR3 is CASSTRQGSGYTF. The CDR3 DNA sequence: TGTGCCAGCAGCACTCGACAGGGCTCTGGCTACACCTTC.

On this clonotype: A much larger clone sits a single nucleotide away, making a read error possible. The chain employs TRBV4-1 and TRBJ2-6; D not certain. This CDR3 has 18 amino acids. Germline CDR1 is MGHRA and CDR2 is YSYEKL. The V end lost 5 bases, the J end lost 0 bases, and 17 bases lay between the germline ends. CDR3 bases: TGCGCCAGCAGCAAAATTCCGATGGAGATCTCTGGGGCCAACGTCCTGACTTTC. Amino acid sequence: CASSKIPMEISGANVLTF.

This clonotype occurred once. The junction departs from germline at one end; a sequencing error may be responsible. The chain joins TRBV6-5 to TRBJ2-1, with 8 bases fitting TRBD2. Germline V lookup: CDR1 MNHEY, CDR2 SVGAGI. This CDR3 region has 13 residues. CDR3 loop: CASRYSGGGEQFF. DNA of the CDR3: TGTGCCAGCAGATACTCCGGGGGGGGTGAGCAGTTCTTC.

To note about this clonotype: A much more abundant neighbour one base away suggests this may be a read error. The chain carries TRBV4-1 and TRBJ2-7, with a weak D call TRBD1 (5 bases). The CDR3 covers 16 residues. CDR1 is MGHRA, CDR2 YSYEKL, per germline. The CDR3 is CTSSQVAVKGAYEQYF. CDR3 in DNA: TGCACCAGCAGCCAAGTTGCGGTTAAAGGGGCCTACGAGCAGTACTTC.

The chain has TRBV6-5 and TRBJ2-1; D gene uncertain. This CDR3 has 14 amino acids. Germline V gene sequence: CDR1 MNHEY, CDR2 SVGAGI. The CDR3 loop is CDASYGPGFGEQFF. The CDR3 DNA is TGTGACGCCAGTTACGGGCCGGGCTTCGGTGAGCAGTTCTTC.

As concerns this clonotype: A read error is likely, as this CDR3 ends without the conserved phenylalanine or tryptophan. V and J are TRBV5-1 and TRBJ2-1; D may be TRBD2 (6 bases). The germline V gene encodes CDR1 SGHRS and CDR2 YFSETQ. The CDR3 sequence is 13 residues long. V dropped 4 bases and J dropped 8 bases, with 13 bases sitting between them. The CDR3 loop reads CASSTSSSDEQFL. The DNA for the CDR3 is TGCGCCAGCAGCACTAGCAGTAGTGATGAGCAGTTCCTC.

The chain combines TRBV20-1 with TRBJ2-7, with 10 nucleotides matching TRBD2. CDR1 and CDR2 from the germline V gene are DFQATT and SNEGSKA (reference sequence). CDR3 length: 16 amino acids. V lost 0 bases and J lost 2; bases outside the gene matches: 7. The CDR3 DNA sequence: TGCAGTGCTAGAGATCTGAAGCGGGGGGGAACCTACGAGCAGTACTTC. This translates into CSARDLKRGGTYEQYF.

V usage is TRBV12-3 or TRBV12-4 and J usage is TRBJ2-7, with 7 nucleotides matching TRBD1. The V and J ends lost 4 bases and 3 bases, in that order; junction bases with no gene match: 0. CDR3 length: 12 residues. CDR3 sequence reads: CASSYRGYEQYF. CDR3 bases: TGTGCCAGCAGTTACAGGGGCTACGAGCAGTACTTC.

Written as DNA, the CDR3 is TGTGCCACCTCGACTAATGTAGAGGGAAACTCCTACGAGCAGTACTTC. Encoded protein: CATSTNVEGNSYEQYF. The chain joins TRBV11-2 to TRBJ2-7; possibly TRBD2 for D (5 bases). Per germline, CDR1 SGHAT and CDR2 FQNNGV. CDR3 size: 16 residues. V lost 10 bases and J lost 0, with 22 bases in between. The full variable domain, its missing parts supplied by reference TRBV11-2 and TRBJ2-7, is EAGVAQSPRYKIIEKRQSVAFWCNPISGHATLYWYQQILGQGPKLLIQFQNNGVVDDSQLPKDRFSAERLKGVDSTLKIQPAKLEDSAVYLCATSTNVEGNSYEQYFGPGTRLTVT.

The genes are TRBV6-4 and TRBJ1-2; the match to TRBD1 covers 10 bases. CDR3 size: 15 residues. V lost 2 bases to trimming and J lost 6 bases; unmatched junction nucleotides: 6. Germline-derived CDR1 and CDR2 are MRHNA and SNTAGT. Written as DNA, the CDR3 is TGTGCCAGCAGTGACGGGACAGGGGAGGTGAATGGCTACACCTTC. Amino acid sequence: CASSDGTGEVNGYTF.

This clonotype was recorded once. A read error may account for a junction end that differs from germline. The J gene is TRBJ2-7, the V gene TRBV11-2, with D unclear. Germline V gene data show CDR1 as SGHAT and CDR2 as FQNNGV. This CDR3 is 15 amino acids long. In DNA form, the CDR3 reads TGTGCCAGCAGCTTCTCTGGCCTGGCACTATACGAGCATTACTTC. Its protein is CASSFSGLALYEHYF.

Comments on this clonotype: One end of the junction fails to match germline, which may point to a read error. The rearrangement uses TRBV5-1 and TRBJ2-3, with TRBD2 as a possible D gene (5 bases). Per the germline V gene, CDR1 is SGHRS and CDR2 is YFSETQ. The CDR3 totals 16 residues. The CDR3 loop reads CVSSPLGIGGTDMQYF. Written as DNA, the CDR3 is TGCGTCAGCAGCCCCCTAGGTATTGGAGGCACAGATATGCAGTATTTT.

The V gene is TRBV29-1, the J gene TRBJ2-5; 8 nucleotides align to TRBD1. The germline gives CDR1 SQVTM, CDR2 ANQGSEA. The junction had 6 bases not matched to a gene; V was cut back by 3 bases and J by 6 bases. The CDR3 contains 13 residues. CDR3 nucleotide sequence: TGCAGCGTTGACGTCCAGGGGGCGAAGACCCAGTACTTC. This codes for CSVDVQGAKTQYF.

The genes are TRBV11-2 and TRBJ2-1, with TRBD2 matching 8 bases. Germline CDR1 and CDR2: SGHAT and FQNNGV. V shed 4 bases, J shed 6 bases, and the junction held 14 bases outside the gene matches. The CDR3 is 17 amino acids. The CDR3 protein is CASSSRPGGYLGNEQFF. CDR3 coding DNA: TGTGCCAGCAGCTCCCGGCCGGGAGGGTATCTTGGCAATGAGCAGTTCTTC.